Listed here is a single T cell receptor (beta chain). The data belong to a study of blood T cell repertoires in COVID-19. As for the study in general: Italy, Spain and the United States were the sources of the convalescent and acute COVID-19 samples. Sources were T cells, B-cell-depleted T cells, or PBMCs; the material itself was cDNA or gDNA.

Trimming removed 4 bases at V and 5 bases at J, with 15 bases between. CDR3 length: 15 amino acids. Germline V gene data show CDR1 as SNHLY and CDR2 as FYNNEI. Per the authors' pipeline: It was from reference gene primer amplification that nucleated cell counts were estimated. Only in-frame clones appear in the TCRdb table, and some are missing; sequencing was by immunoSEQ multiplex PCR. V, J and clone size are those of that table, while D and trimming were read from the DNA. This sample yields about 120,000 clones, of which 85% to 90% are seen a single time; approximately 8.1% belongs to the top ten.

The sample taken for sequencing was peripheral blood. The chain carries TRBV2 and TRBJ2-1; D may be TRBD1 (6 bases). The TCR originated in a man in his fifties or sixties with acute or convalescent COVID-19. The CDR3 region has the DNA TGTGCCAGCAGTGTTCAAGGGACAATTAACAATGAGCAGTTCTTC. Encoded protein: CASSVQGTINNEQFF.